The 28 T cell receptor beta chains given below trace back to one sample, sequenced in a study of T cells after yellow fever vaccination. MiXCR was run by TCRdb on the 5' RACE reads, yielding one entry per CDR3 protein. The data hold some 250,000 distinct CDR3 sequences, with roughly 3.5% observed a single time. The source was PBMCs, collected 15 days after the yellow fever booster vaccination. The source of these receptors is a young man who received the YFV17D yellow fever vaccine.

This clonotype showed up many times. V gene TRBV3-1 combines with J gene TRBJ1-1, with 7 bases matching TRBD1. Losses at the gene ends were 4 bases for V and 4 bases for J; bases not matched to a gene: 9. Germline-derived CDR1 and CDR2 are LGHDT and YNNKEL (reference sequence). There are 15 residues in the CDR3. CDR3 in DNA: TGTGCCAGCAGCCGACACCAGGGGGTGGGCACTGAAGCTTTCTTT. It specifies CASSRHQGVGTEAFF.

This clonotype was counted ten times or more. The chain uses TRBV24-1 and TRBJ2-1; TRBD2 might be the D (6 bases). In germline, CDR1 is KGHDR, CDR2 SFDVKD. There are 14 residues in the CDR3. V dropped 10 bases and J dropped 5 bases, with 17 bases sitting between them. CDR3 in amino acids: CATRPGVAHNEQFF. Here the CDR3 DNA reads TGTGCCACTCGTCCGGGGGTCGCACACAATGAGCAGTTCTTC.

This clonotype was detected many times. The V and J genes are TRBV12-3 or TRBV12-4 and TRBJ1-2; tentative D call: TRBD1 (5 bases). V was shortened by 5 bases and J by 6 bases, with 13 bases between the two germline ends. CDR3 length: 13 residues. CDR3 loop: CASSPSGGDGYTF. The CDR3 nucleotides read TGTGCCAGCAGTCCCTCTGGAGGGGATGGCTACACCTTC.

This clonotype was seen many times. The genes are TRBV15 and TRBJ2-7; tentative D call: TRBD2 (6 bases). CDR1 and CDR2 from the germline V gene are LNHNV and YYDKDF (reference sequence). Trimming pared 0 bases from V and 2 bases from J, leaving 11 bases between. The CDR3 contains 15 residues. The CDR3 spells CATSRDISGTYEQYF. DNA for the CDR3: TGTGCCACCAGCAGAGATATTAGCGGTACCTACGAGCAGTACTTC.

There are many counts of this clonotype. The V call is TRBV12-3 or TRBV12-4, the J call TRBJ1-4, with 9 bases lining up with TRBD1. The CDR3 consists of 19 residues. Trimming at V came to 3 bases and at J to 1 base, leaving 12 bases not matched to a gene. The CDR3 region is CASSFGGQGFFGTNEKLFF. The CDR3 coding sequence is TGTGCCAGCAGTTTTGGTGGACAGGGGTTTTTTGGAACTAATGAAAAACTGTTTTTT.

This clonotype was seen many times. V and J are TRBV7-9 and TRBJ2-1; 10 nucleotides agree with TRBD2. Trimming removed 2 bases from V and 8 bases from J; junction bases left unmatched: 6. This CDR3 has 15 residues. The germline CDR1 and CDR2 sequences are SEHNR and FQNEAQ (reference sequence). CDR3 region: CASSLQRGGQDEQFF. DNA of the CDR3: TGTGCCAGCAGCTTACAGCGGGGGGGCCAGGATGAGCAGTTCTTC.

This clonotype was observed many times. The V gene is TRBV12-3 or TRBV12-4, the J gene TRBJ1-2, with D unresolved. The CDR3 consists of 13 residues. Trimming pared 7 bases from V and 5 bases from J, leaving 14 bases between. The CDR3 loop is CASTSKPAYGYTF. The CDR3 coding sequence is TGTGCCAGCACCTCAAAGCCGGCATATGGCTACACCTTC.

This clonotype has a count of ten or more. The genes are TRBV6-1 and TRBJ1-5, with 7 nucleotides matching TRBD1. The CDR3 runs to 15 residues. V lost 2 bases and J lost 3; bases outside the gene matches: 4. CDR1 is MNHNS and CDR2 is SASEGT in the germline V gene. CDR3 loop: CASSESGGYNQPQHF. For the CDR3, the DNA is TGTGCCAGCAGTGAATCAGGGGGTTACAATCAGCCCCAGCATTTT.

This clonotype was seen ten or more times. The V call is TRBV27, the J call TRBJ2-2; possible D gene TRBD1, 6 bases. This CDR3 region has 15 residues. Germline values: CDR1 MNHEY, CDR2 SMNVEV (reference sequence). The ends were cut back, 5 bases at V and 4 bases at J, with 14 bases in the middle. The CDR3 DNA reads as TGTGCCAGCAGTCTGACAGGTTCGCTCACCGGGGAGCTGTTTTTT. Translation: CASSLTGSLTGELFF.

In its sample, this clonotype was seen a few times. The genes are TRBV7-2 and TRBJ1-5; D is possibly TRBD1 (5 bases). Trimming took off 7 bases at V and 1 base at J, with 14 bases between the two ends. Germline values: CDR1 SGHTA, CDR2 FQGNSA. The CDR3 is 15 amino acids. For the CDR3, the DNA is TGTGCCAGCACCCTGCGATGGGGGAGCAATCAGCCCCAGCATTTT. Its protein is CASTLRWGSNQPQHF.

This clonotype has a handful of counts. The chain links TRBV20-1 to TRBJ2-7; 7 nucleotides match TRBD1. The CDR3 has 15 residues. V trimming: 4 bases; J trimming: 7 bases; junction bases outside the gene matches: 16. Germline V lookup: CDR1 DFQATT, CDR2 SNEGSKA (reference sequence). CDR3 amino acids: CSATLSRQGTGEQYF. CDR3 nucleotides: TGCAGTGCTACTCTCTCGAGACAGGGAACTGGAGAGCAGTACTTC.

This clonotype was detected many times. The genes are TRBV20-1 and TRBJ2-6, with 9 positions matching TRBD1. Germline loops: CDR1 DFQATT, CDR2 SNEGSKA (reference sequence). CDR3 size: 17 residues. J gave up 0 bases and V 5 bases, and 8 bases lay outside the gene matches. The CDR3 region has the DNA TGCAGTGCTGGGGGACAGGGTTCCGCCTCTGGGGCCAACGTCCTGACTTTC. Translating gives CSAGGQGSASGANVLTF.

This clonotype came up many times. The chain is built from TRBV2 and TRBJ2-1, with D maybe TRBD1 (6 bases). Trimming took 5 bases from V and 5 from J, leaving 13 bases between them. The CDR3 length is 14 residues. The germline CDR1 and CDR2 sequences are SNHLY and FYNNEI. The CDR3 DNA is TGTGCCAGCAGTCAGGACAGATCCAACAATGAGCAGTTCTTC. Encoded protein: CASSQDRSNNEQFF.

This clonotype was detected ten times or more. This rearrangement joins TRBV5-1 to TRBJ2-1, with D unclear. The CDR3 contains 14 residues. The germline V and J ends were trimmed by 0 bases and 7 bases, with 11 bases remaining between them. Germline V CDR1 and CDR2: SGHRS, YFSETQ. The CDR3 loop reads CASSLVGASNEQFF. The CDR3 DNA reads as TGCGCCAGCAGCTTGGTGGGCGCGAGTAATGAGCAGTTCTTC.

This clonotype was recorded many times. J is TRBJ2-3 and V is TRBV7-2; 9 bases agree with TRBD2. CDR1 is SGHTA and CDR2 is FQGNSA in the germline V gene. There are 17 residues in the CDR3. V dropped 6 bases and J dropped 2; count of bases not matched to a gene: 12. CDR3 protein: CASSSPLAGMDTDTQYF. The CDR3 DNA follows: TGTGCCAGCAGTTCCCCACTAGCGGGCATGGACACAGATACGCAGTATTTT.

This clonotype appeared many times. One junction end disagrees with the germline gene, perhaps due to a read error. The chain joins TRBV11-2 to TRBJ2-7; 11 bases map to TRBD2. CDR3 length: 13 residues. Germline assignment: CDR1 SGHAT and CDR2 FQNNGV. The CDR3 protein is CASRLAGGNEQYF. DNA for the CDR3: TGTGCCAGCAGGTTAGCGGGGGGGAACGAGCAGTACTTC.

This clonotype showed up many times. The chain links TRBV19 to TRBJ2-2; D is perhaps TRBD1 (6 bases). V was trimmed by 4 bases and J by 3 bases, leaving 9 bases between them. Per germline, CDR1 LNHDA and CDR2 SQIVND (reference sequence). This CDR3 contains 14 residues. The CDR3 region has the DNA TGTGCCAGTAGTACTTGGACAGACACCGGGGAGCTGTTTTTT. It encodes CASSTWTDTGELFF.

This clonotype was found many times. J is TRBJ2-5 and V is TRBV5-1; perhaps TRBD2 as D (6 bases). V lost 3 bases, J lost 0 bases, and 12 bases lay in between. From germline, CDR1 is SGHRS and CDR2 YFSETQ. CDR3 size: 15 residues. In DNA form, the CDR3 reads TGCGCCAGCAGCTCGGGACTCACGTACCAAGAGACCCAGTACTTC. Residues: CASSSGLTYQETQYF.

This clonotype was counted ten times or more. V usage is TRBV24-1 and J usage is TRBJ1-5, with a tentative D call TRBD1 (6 bases). The V gene's germline CDR1 is KGHDR and CDR2 SFDVKD. This CDR3 has 15 residues. Trimming pared 2 bases from V and 5 bases from J, leaving 12 bases between. CDR3 amino acids: CATSDSTGWDQPQHF. CDR3 nucleotide sequence: TGTGCCACCAGTGATTCTACAGGGTGGGATCAGCCCCAGCATTTT.

This clonotype occurred many times. This chain uses TRBV7-3 with TRBJ2-6; 10 bases align to TRBD1. V shed 5 bases, J shed 2 bases, and the junction held 9 bases outside the gene matches. From germline, CDR1 is SGHTA and CDR2 FQGTGA. The CDR3 has 18 residues. CDR3 coding DNA: TGTGCCAGCAGCCCGCGACAGGGGGCAGGAACTGGGGCCAACGTCCTGACTTTC. Its protein product is CASSPRQGAGTGANVLTF.

CDR3 residues: CASSYSLQGANGYTF. CDR3 nucleotides: TGTGCCAGCAGTTACTCGTTACAGGGGGCTAATGGCTACACCTTC. V is TRBV6-5 and J is TRBJ1-2, with TRBD1 matching over 9 bases. Germline loops: CDR1 MNHEY, CDR2 SVGAGI. V was clipped by 0 bases and J by 6 bases; unmatched bases: 5. This CDR3 spans 15 amino acids.

This clonotype occurred many times. This rearrangement joins TRBV18 to TRBJ1-2; D might be TRBD1 (6 bases). The V gene's germline CDR1 is KGHSH and CDR2 LQKENI. CDR3 length equals 13 residues. V was clipped by 8 bases and J by 2 bases, with 12 bases between them. CDR3 in DNA: TGTGCCAGCAGCCCCACAGGGAACTATGGCTACACCTTC. Protein product: CASSPTGNYGYTF.

Ten or more counts support this clonotype. The CDR3 DNA reads TGCGCCAGCAGCTTGATTTCGGTGGGGGCCAATGAGCAGTTCTTC. Translated: CASSLISVGANEQFF. This chain uses TRBV5-1 with TRBJ2-1, with D perhaps matching TRBD1 (6 bases). V dropped 1 base and J dropped 6 bases, with 14 bases sitting between them. Germline CDR1 and CDR2: SGHRS and YFSETQ. CDR3 length: 15 amino acids.

This clonotype was counted ten times or more. The chain is built from TRBV29-1 and TRBJ2-7; possible D gene TRBD1, 6 bases. With 6 bases removed from V and 7 bases from J, the gap between germline ends came to 19 bases. The CDR3 sequence is 13 residues long. The germline V gene has CDR1 SQVTM and CDR2 ANQGSEA. The CDR3 loop reads CSVIHRESREQYF. The DNA of the CDR3 is TGCAGCGTGATCCACAGGGAATCTCGTGAGCAGTACTTC.

This clonotype has ten or more counts. The gene calls are TRBV12-3 or TRBV12-4 and TRBJ1-2; D not certain. The V end was cut by 1 base, the J end by 7 bases, with 10 bases between. The CDR3 sequence is 13 residues long. The CDR3 loop reads CASSLVGFGGYTF. The CDR3 DNA follows: TGTGCCAGCAGTTTAGTTGGATTTGGTGGCTACACCTTC.

This clonotype has at least ten counts. The V and J genes are TRBV12-3 or TRBV12-4 and TRBJ2-2; no reliable D call. This CDR3 comprises 11 residues. Between the trimmed V and J ends, which lost 7 bases and 3 bases, there was a span of 3 bases. CDR3 protein: CASTHTGELFF. The CDR3 nucleotides read TGTGCCAGCACCCACACCGGGGAGCTGTTTTTT.

At least ten counts were recorded for this clonotype. The rearrangement joins TRBV5-5 to TRBJ2-5, with 8 bases matching TRBD2. The junction had 8 bases not matched to a gene; V was cut back by 3 bases and J by 1 base. The CDR3 totals 16 residues. Germline V CDR1 and CDR2: SGHKS, YYEKEE (reference sequence). CDR3 coding DNA: TGTGCCAGCAGCTCGCGGGGCGGGGGGTTCCAAGAGACCCAGTACTTC. Amino acids: CASSSRGGGFQETQYF.

This clonotype showed up many times. The chain is built from TRBV4-1 and TRBJ2-2; D not certain. In germline, CDR1 is MGHRA, CDR2 YSYEKL. The CDR3 covers 14 residues. V lost 4 bases and J 4 bases, leaving 10 bases between the germline ends. DNA of the CDR3: TGCGCCAGCAGCCCAGGTCCTGCCACCGGGGAGCTGTTTTTT. This sequence encodes CASSPGPATGELFF.